These T cell receptor beta chains were read from a single sample in a study of blood T cell repertoires in COVID-19. Sequencing was performed with immunoSEQ multiplex PCR; in TCRdb, only in-frame clones are kept and a portion is missing. The data show about 220,000 clones, with about 84% seen just once and about 13% held by the top ten. The sequenced sample consisted of peripheral blood. Receptor source: a human donor in a cohort sampled during active COVID-19. The CDR3 runs from the conserved cysteine through the conserved F or W. The order of the fields is J gene, clone size, V gene, D gene, CDR3 DNA, CDR3 protein. D genes are given only for firm matches. Size is omitted from some rows. Given values are once, few, many or a class for expanded clones.

j_gene: TRBJ2-2
abundance: NA
v_gene: TRBV5-1
d_gene: NA
CDR3nt: TGCGCCAGCAACGCGGGACTTAACACCGGGGAGCTGTTTTTT
CDR3aa: CASNAGLNTGELFF

j_gene: TRBJ1-4
abundance: NA
v_gene: TRBV7-2
d_gene: NA
CDR3nt: TGTGCCAGCAGCTGGGGGGGAGGGGCGACTAATGAAAAACTGTTTTTT
CDR3aa: CASSWGGGATNEKLFF

j_gene: TRBJ1-2
abundance: NA
v_gene: TRBV4-3
d_gene: TRBD1
CDR3nt: TGCGCCAGCAGCCTGAGCTACAGGGGGCCTAACTATGGCTACACCTTC
CDR3aa: CASSLSYRGPNYGYTF

j_gene: TRBJ1-1
abundance: NA
v_gene: TRBV4-3
d_gene: TRBD1
CDR3nt: TGCGCCAGCAGCCGGGGTGGCGACAGGGTGAACACTGAAGCTTTCTTT
CDR3aa: CASSRGGDRVNTEAFF

j_gene: TRBJ2-3
abundance: once
v_gene: TRBV7-3
d_gene: NA
CDR3nt: TGTGCCAGCAGCCAGACTACTTCTAGCACAGATACGCAGTATTTT
CDR3aa: CASSQTTSSTDTQYF

j_gene: TRBJ1-5
abundance: NA
v_gene: TRBV5-5
d_gene: NA
CDR3nt: TGTGCCAGCAGCCCCAGGGTACCTGGGGATAGCAATCAGCCCCAGCATTTT
CDR3aa: CASSPRVPGDSNQPQHF

j_gene: TRBJ2-1
abundance: NA
v_gene: TRBV5-1
d_gene: TRBD2
CDR3nt: TGCGCCAGCAGCTTGGTAGTTAGCGGGAAGAGCTCCTACAATGAGCAGTTCTTC
CDR3aa: CASSLVVSGKSSYNEQFF

j_gene: TRBJ2-2
abundance: many
v_gene: TRBV24-1
d_gene: TRBD1
CDR3nt: TGTGCCACCAGTGATCCTGCCGGGGACAGGAGAAACACCGGGGAGCTGTTTTTT
CDR3aa: CATSDPAGDRRNTGELFF

j_gene: TRBJ2-1
abundance: NA
v_gene: TRBV12-5
d_gene: NA
CDR3nt: TGTGCTAGTGGTTTGGGGAGGCTCAATGAGCAGTTCTTC
CDR3aa: CASGLGRLNEQFF

j_gene: TRBJ2-2
abundance: NA
v_gene: TRBV27
d_gene: NA
CDR3nt: TGTGCCAGCAGTTGGTCAGTGGCGAACACCGGGGAGCTGTTTTTT
CDR3aa: CASSWSVANTGELFF

j_gene: TRBJ1-5
abundance: NA
v_gene: TRBV19
d_gene: TRBD1
CDR3nt: TGTGCCAGTAGTATGTCAACAGGGGAGGAGGCTCAGCCCCAGCATTTT
CDR3aa: CASSMSTGEEAQPQHF

j_gene: TRBJ2-7
abundance: NA
v_gene: TRBV18
d_gene: NA
CDR3nt: TGTGCCAGCTCACCAGACGTAAGGGGATTGTCCGAGCAGTACTTC
CDR3aa: CASSPDVRGLSEQYF

j_gene: TRBJ2-3
abundance: NA
v_gene: TRBV6-5
d_gene: TRBD2
CDR3nt: TGTGCCAGCTTCCCTACTAGCGGGAGTGGTGATACGCAGTATTTT
CDR3aa: CASFPTSGSGDTQYF

j_gene: TRBJ2-7
abundance: NA
v_gene: TRBV10-2
d_gene: TRBD2
CDR3nt: TGCGCCAGCAGTGAGCTGTCTAGCGGGAGTTACGAGCAGTACTTC
CDR3aa: CASSELSSGSYEQYF

j_gene: TRBJ2-7
abundance: NA
v_gene: TRBV5-1
d_gene: TRBD2
CDR3nt: TGCGCCAGCAGCTTGGGGATCGGACTAGCGGACTTCTACGAGCAGTACTTC
CDR3aa: CASSLGIGLADFYEQYF

j_gene: TRBJ2-2
abundance: once
v_gene: TRBV3-1/TRBV3-2
d_gene: TRBD2
CDR3nt: TGTGCCAGCAGCCCTGGCGGGAGTAGAACCGGGGAGCTGTTTTTT
CDR3aa: CASSPGGSRTGELFF

j_gene: TRBJ1-5
abundance: NA
v_gene: TRBV19
d_gene: NA
CDR3nt: TGTGCCAGTAGTATAGAATCAGGGCGCAATCAGCCCCAGCATTTT
CDR3aa: CASSIESGRNQPQHF

j_gene: TRBJ2-7
abundance: NA
v_gene: TRBV5-6
d_gene: TRBD1
CDR3nt: TGTGCCAGCAGCTTACAGGGGTCGTTCGAGCAGTACTTC
CDR3aa: CASSLQGSFEQYF

j_gene: TRBJ1-1
abundance: NA
v_gene: TRBV2
d_gene: TRBD1
CDR3nt: TGTGCCAGCCAGACAGGGTCGAACACTGAAGCTTTCTTT
CDR3aa: CASQTGSNTEAFF

j_gene: TRBJ1-2
abundance: NA
v_gene: TRBV6-5
d_gene: NA
CDR3nt: TGTGCCAGCAGTTACTCCCCGGGGGACTACACCTTC
CDR3aa: CASSYSPGDYTF

j_gene: TRBJ2-2
abundance: NA
v_gene: TRBV19
d_gene: NA
CDR3nt: TGTGCCAGTAGTATCGGCCAGGGCTGGCTGTTTTTT
CDR3aa: CASSIGQGWLFF

j_gene: TRBJ1-1
abundance: NA
v_gene: TRBV4-1
d_gene: NA
CDR3nt: TGCGCCAGCAGCCACCCAGGAGACAGGAACACTGAAGCTTTCTTT
CDR3aa: CASSHPGDRNTEAFF

j_gene: TRBJ1-6
abundance: once
v_gene: TRBV5-1
d_gene: TRBD1
CDR3nt: TGCGCCAGCAGCTCCGACAGGGTCGGGAATTCACCCCTCCACTTT
CDR3aa: CASSSDRVGNSPLHF

j_gene: TRBJ2-2
abundance: NA
v_gene: TRBV29-1
d_gene: TRBD2
CDR3nt: TGCAGCGTTGAGGTGGGGGAGGGCAACACCGGGGAGCTGTTTTTT
CDR3aa: CSVEVGEGNTGELFF

j_gene: TRBJ1-6
abundance: NA
v_gene: TRBV11-2
d_gene: NA
CDR3nt: TGTGCCAGCAGCACAACTCGGGGGGGATCACCCCTCCACTTT
CDR3aa: CASSTTRGGSPLHF

j_gene: TRBJ1-2
abundance: NA
v_gene: TRBV5-4
d_gene: TRBD1
CDR3nt: TGTGCCAGCAGCTTGGGGGACAGGGGTGGCTACACCTTC
CDR3aa: CASSLGDRGGYTF